A selection of T cell receptor beta chains follows, all from one sample in a study of OX40 agonist ivuxolimab in advanced cancers. TCRdb keeps only in-frame clones here, not all; method: immunoSEQ multiplex PCR. The table has fewer than 80,000 clones, 85% seen once; the top ten hold less than 5%. Sequenced material: CD4+ or CD8+ T cells sorted from blood, taken in a trial of the OX40 agonist ivuxolimab. The source is an adult with an advanced solid tumor such as melanoma, head and neck, liver or kidney cancer. Both conserved end residues are part of each CDR3. D genes are given only for firm matches. Size is stated for part of the rows, as once, few or many counts, or as a class when the clone is expanded.

TRBV5-1	-	-	TRBJ2-2	CASSNDRSNTGELFF	TGCGCCAGCAGCAATGACAGGTCCAACACCGGGGAGCTGTTTTTT
TRBV4-2	TRBD2	-	TRBJ2-5	CASSQDIGGAQETQYF	TGTGCCAGCAGCCAAGATATCGGGGGGGCTCAAGAGACCCAGTACTTC
TRBV6-5	-	-	TRBJ1-2	CASSLGTSFSRGYTF	TGTGCCAGCAGTTTAGGGACCTCTTTTTCTCGTGGCTACACCTTC
TRBV7-6	TRBD1	-	TRBJ1-2	CASSLAIVSAGGHGYTF	TGTGCCAGCAGCTTAGCAATCGTGTCGGCAGGGGGCCATGGCTACACCTTC
TRBV7-8	TRBD1	-	TRBJ1-1	CASSLQGDTEAFF	TGTGCCAGCAGCTTACAGGGGGACACTGAAGCTTTCTTT
TRBV19	-	-	TRBJ1-3	CASSIQAQRSGNTIYF	TGTGCCAGTAGTATACAGGCCCAACGGTCTGGAAACACCATATATTTT
TRBV27	TRBD2	-	TRBJ2-7	CASSYRLAGAEQYF	TGTGCCAGCAGTTACAGACTAGCGGGAGCCGAGCAGTACTTC
TRBV6-6	-	-	TRBJ2-3	CASRGSTDTQYF	TGTGCCAGCAGGGGAAGCACAGATACGCAGTATTTT
TRBV7-3	-	-	TRBJ1-6	CATGTGLGSPLHF	TGTGCCACCGGGACGGGGTTGGGATCACCCCTCCACTTT
TRBV7-9	-	few	TRBJ1-1	CASSLGTDHTEAFF	TGTGCCAGCAGCTTGGGGACGGACCACACTGAAGCTTTCTTT
TRBV6-5	TRBD1	few	TRBJ1-5	CASRGQGMQPQHF	TGTGCCAGCAGAGGACAGGGTATGCAGCCCCAGCATTTT
TRBV2	-	-	TRBJ1-2	CAAPDSEGYTF	TGTGCCGCCCCGGACTCCGAGGGCTACACCTTC
TRBV18	-	-	TRBJ1-2	CASSPPDRPVYGYTF	TGTGCCAGCTCACCGCCGGATAGACCCGTCTATGGCTACACCTTC
TRBV28	TRBD1	-	TRBJ2-3	CAGSFLGQGLKYF	TGTGCCGGCAGTTTCCTCGGACAGGGTCTGAAGTATTTT
TRBV2	TRBD1	-	TRBJ1-2	CASTLTTGGNYGYTF	TGTGCCAGCACATTAACGACAGGGGGCAACTATGGCTACACCTTC
TRBV27	TRBD2	-	TRBJ2-5	CASSPTSGFYQETQYF	TGTGCCAGCAGCCCAACTAGCGGGTTCTACCAAGAGACCCAGTACTTC
TRBV10-3	-	-	TRBJ2-3	CAIRPHGTQADTQYF	TGTGCCATCAGGCCACACGGGACGCAGGCAGATACGCAGTATTTT
TRBV7-2	-	-	TRBJ2-7	CASSLAFGRGHEQYF	TGTGCCAGCAGCTTAGCTTTTGGCAGGGGCCACGAGCAGTACTTC
TRBV19	-	-	TRBJ2-5	CASSTGRRETQYF	TGTGCCAGTTCCACAGGGCGGAGAGAGACCCAGTACTTC
TRBV6-1	TRBD2	-	TRBJ2-1	CASSERASGAYNEQFF	TGTGCCAGCAGTGAACGGGCTAGCGGGGCCTACAATGAGCAGTTCTTC
TRBV4-1	-	-	TRBJ1-1	CASSQTGRAPEAFF	TGCGCCAGCAGCCAGACTGGCAGGGCCCCTGAAGCTTTCTTT
TRBV11-2	-	-	TRBJ2-2	CASSLNQGTKTGELFF	TGTGCCAGCAGCTTAAACCAGGGGACGAAGACCGGGGAGCTGTTTTTT
TRBV10-3	-	-	TRBJ1-2	CAISGQVNYGYTF	TGTGCCATCAGTGGACAGGTTAACTATGGCTACACCTTC
TRBV20-1	-	-	TRBJ1-6	CSARGNSPLHF	TGCAGTGCTAGAGGAAATTCACCCCTCCACTTT
TRBV5-4	-	-	TRBJ2-6	CASSFDARGANVLTF	TGTGCCAGCAGCTTCGATGCCCGTGGGGCCAACGTCCTGACTTTC
TRBV7-3	TRBD1	-	TRBJ2-2	CASSARQGNAVTGELFF	TGTGCCAGCAGCGCCCGACAGGGGAATGCGGTCACCGGGGAGCTGTTTTTT
TRBV4-2	TRBD1	-	TRBJ1-4	CASSQADRGRREKLFF	TGTGCCAGCAGCCAAGCCGACAGGGGGCGGAGGGAAAAACTGTTTTTT
TRBV7-3	-	-	TRBJ1-1	CASSFGAVNTEAFF	TGTGCCAGCAGCTTCGGGGCAGTGAACACTGAAGCTTTCTTT
TRBV2	-	-	TRBJ2-5	CASSAWGVIGETQYF	TGTGCCAGCAGTGCTTGGGGGGTGATCGGCGAGACCCAGTACTTC
TRBV7-3	TRBD2	few	TRBJ2-2	CASSRRTSAGTGELFF	TGTGCCAGCAGCAGAAGGACTAGCGCGGGCACCGGGGAGCTGTTTTTT
TRBV19	-	-	TRBJ2-2	CASSPEGRTTGELFF	TGTGCCAGTAGCCCCGAGGGGCGGACCACCGGGGAGCTGTTTTTT
TRBV6-5	-	-	TRBJ2-2	CASRRGGAPGELFF	TGTGCCAGCAGAAGGGGGGGGGCCCCCGGGGAGCTGTTTTTT
TRBV30	TRBD1	once	TRBJ1-1	CAWSGHRGGNTEAFF	TGTGCCTGGTCCGGACACAGGGGGGGGAACACTGAAGCTTTCTTT
TRBV5-1	-	once	TRBJ2-1	CASSLTRVGDEQFF	TGCGCCAGCAGCTTAACCAGGGTGGGGGATGAGCAGTTCTTC
TRBV6-4	-	-	TRBJ2-1	CASSDSSRRDEQFF	TGTGCCAGCAGTGACTCGAGCCGGCGCGATGAGCAGTTCTTC
TRBV20-1	TRBD1	once	TRBJ2-7	CSAKQGVEQYF	TGCAGTGCTAAACAGGGGGTCGAGCAGTACTTC
TRBV2	-	-	TRBJ1-6	CASRTDSGINSPLHF	TGTGCCAGCAGGACGGACTCGGGGATTAATTCACCCCTCCACTTT
TRBV7-3	-	-	TRBJ2-5	CASSLENGQGETQYF	TGTGCCAGCAGCTTAGAGAACGGGCAAGGCGAGACCCAGTACTTC
TRBV5-5	TRBD1	-	TRBJ2-3	CASSLYLVGQGGTDTQYF	TGTGCCAGCAGCCTATACCTAGTGGGACAGGGGGGCACAGATACGCAGTATTTT
TRBV7-2	TRBD1	-	TRBJ2-7	CASSHGQAYEQYF	TGTGCCAGCAGCCATGGACAGGCCTACGAGCAGTACTTC
TRBV7-8	TRBD1	-	TRBJ1-5	CASSATGDQPQHF	TGTGCCAGCAGCGCGACAGGGGACCAGCCCCAGCATTTT
TRBV10-2	TRBD2	-	TRBJ2-1	CASSVAGDHNEQFF	TGCGCCAGCAGTGTGGCGGGAGACCACAATGAGCAGTTCTTC
TRBV28	-	-	TRBJ1-2	CASSLPGGNYGYTF	TGTGCCAGCAGTTTACCGGGTGGTAACTATGGCTACACCTTC